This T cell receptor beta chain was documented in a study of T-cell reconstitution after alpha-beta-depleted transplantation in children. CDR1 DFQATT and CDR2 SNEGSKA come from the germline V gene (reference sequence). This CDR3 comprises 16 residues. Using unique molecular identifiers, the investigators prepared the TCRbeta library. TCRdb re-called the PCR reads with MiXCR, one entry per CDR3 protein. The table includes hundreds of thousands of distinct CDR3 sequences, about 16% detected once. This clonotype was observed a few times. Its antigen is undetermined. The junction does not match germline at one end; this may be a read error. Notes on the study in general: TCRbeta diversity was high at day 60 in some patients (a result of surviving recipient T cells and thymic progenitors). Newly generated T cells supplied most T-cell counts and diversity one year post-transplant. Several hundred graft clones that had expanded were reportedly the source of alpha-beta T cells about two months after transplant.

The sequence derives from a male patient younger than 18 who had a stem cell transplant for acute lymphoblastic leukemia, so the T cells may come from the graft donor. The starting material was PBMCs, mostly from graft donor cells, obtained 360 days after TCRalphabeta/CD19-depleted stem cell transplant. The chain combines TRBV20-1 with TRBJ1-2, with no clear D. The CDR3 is CCARDAAASWDYGYTF. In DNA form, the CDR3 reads TGCTGTGCTAGAGATGCGGCAGCCTCATGGGATTATGGCTACACCTTC.